Listed below are T cell receptor beta chains from one sample, sequenced in a study of graft-versus-host responses after intestinal transplantation. These receptors' targets are unknown. Profiled with immunoSEQ multiplex PCR; TCRdb holds only in-frame clones, not every one. Among about 120,000 clones listed, approximately 92% were seen once. Sample: unstimulated CD4+ T cells sorted from spleen or lymph node cells, taken before intestinal transplant. These receptors were obtained from a human donor who received an intestinal transplant. Each CDR3 is given with its conserved first and last residue. A D gene is named only where the DNA matches it firmly. The size field is filled for only some rows; it gives once, few, many or a size class.

TRBV7-8,TRBJ2-7,TRBD1,few,14,TGTGCCAGCAGCCCGACCCGGGACAGGTGGGAGCAGTACTTC,CASSPTRDRWEQYF
TRBV5-1,TRBJ2-5,NA,once,14,TGCGCCAGCAGCTCCAGCGGGTCTCAAGAGACCCAGTACTTC,CASSSSGSQETQYF
TRBV2,TRBJ2-7,TRBD2,NA,14,TGTGCCAGCAGTGAACTAGCGGGAGATGACGAGCAGTACTTC,CASSELAGDDEQYF
TRBV27,TRBJ2-5,TRBD1,NA,14,TGTGCCAGCAGGAAACAGGGGGCAGGGGAGACCCAGTACTTC,CASRKQGAGETQYF
TRBV11-1,TRBJ2-7,TRBD2,NA,15,TGTGCCAGCAGCTCCCCAGGACTAGCGGCCTACGAGCAGTACTTC,CASSSPGLAAYEQYF
TRBV28,TRBJ1-4,NA,once,12,TGTGCCAGCCTGGGAGGGGAGGAAAAACTGTTTTTT,CASLGGEEKLFF
TRBV28,TRBJ2-5,TRBD1,NA,18,TGTGCCAGCAGTTTATCCCCCCGGGACAGGAGTTCCCAAGAGACCCAGTACTTC,CASSLSPRDRSSQETQYF
TRBV7-9,TRBJ1-3,NA,once,14,TGTGCCAGTCACTGGGGGGGCGCTGGAAACACCATATATTTT,CASHWGGAGNTIYF
TRBV12-5,TRBJ2-1,TRBD2,NA,15,TGTGCTAGTGGTCCGGGACTAACCCTAGGCGATGAGCAGTTCTTC,CASGPGLTLGDEQFF
TRBV28,TRBJ2-7,NA,once,15,TGTGCCAGCAGTTCCCTCGGGACCTCTCACTACGAGCAGTACTTC,CASSSLGTSHYEQYF
TRBV10-3,TRBJ2-7,NA,NA,13,TGTGCCATCAGTTCAGACGCAGGGTTAGAGCAGTACTTC,CAISSDAGLEQYF
TRBV4-1,TRBJ2-7,NA,NA,15,TGCGCCAGCAGCCAAGACCCTAGACCGCGGGACGAGCAGTACTTC,CASSQDPRPRDEQYF
TRBV28,TRBJ2-7,TRBD2,NA,14,TGTGCCACCATCGCGGGGGATCTCCCCTACGAGCAGTACTTC,CATIAGDLPYEQYF
TRBV27,TRBJ1-3,TRBD1,NA,16,TGTGCCAGCAGTCCCAAACAGGGGGGTAGCGGAAACACCATATATTTT,CASSPKQGGSGNTIYF
TRBV7-9,TRBJ1-1,TRBD1,NA,13,TGTGCCAGCAGCTTAGAGGGGGCCATCGCAGCTTTCTTT,CASSLEGAIAAFF
TRBV5-1,TRBJ2-7,TRBD1,NA,14,TGCGCCAGCAGCTTAGTTACAGGGGGCTACGAGCAGTACTTC,CASSLVTGGYEQYF